The present T cell receptor (beta chain) was sequenced within a study of T-cell reconstitution after alpha-beta-depleted transplantation in children. The study, taken as a whole, reports: Surviving recipient T cells and thymic progenitors underlay high day-60 TCRbeta diversity in some patients. At the one-year point after transplant, T-cell counts and TCRbeta diversity were found to come mostly from T cells that had been newly produced. Two months or so post-transplant, alpha-beta T cells reportedly derived from several hundred expanded graft clones.

This clonotype was observed at least ten times. Its cognate antigen is unknown. The CDR3 is made up of 15 amino acids. Germline V gene sequence: CDR1 MDHEN, CDR2 SYDVKM. V was cut by 6 bases and J by 1 base, with 16 bases left in between. It was with unique molecular identifiers that the TCRbeta library was prepared. TCRdb used MiXCR to reprocess the PCR reads, holding one entry per CDR3 protein. The sample carries about 300,000 distinct CDR3 sequences, nearly 8% recorded once. This clonotype was sampled from a female patient aged 2 to 10 who had a stem cell transplant for Fanconi anemia, so the T cells may come from the graft donor. The V and J genes are TRBV28 and TRBJ2-7; D possibly corresponds to TRBD1 (5 bases). The sequencing here drew on peripheral blood, taken 360 days after TCRalphabeta/CD19-depleted stem cell transplant. This chain's CDR3 is CASRAQGAASYEQYF. CDR3 DNA sequence: TGTGCCAGCAGGGCCCAAGGGGCCGCTTCCTACGAGCAGTACTTC.